This T cell receptor (beta chain) was retrieved from a study of blood T cells in healthy people across ages. This CDR3 contains 15 residues. V was pared by 2 bases and J by 2 bases, with 13 bases between. Germline lookup yields CDR1 SGHDT and CDR2 YYEEEE. The study drew donors from healthy Caucasian individuals in Russia aged roughly 6 to 90. A second roughly 6 to 12 cycle PCR used barcoded and J-beta primers. A single record per CDR3 protein comes from TCRdb applying MiXCR to the 5' RACE reads. The sample has 800,000 or so distinct CDR3 sequences, 25% seen once. These data are also associated with another study on T cells of mothers and their children. From that second work: The people who donated were a few healthy Caucasian mothers and their six children. Sample barcodes and 2-4 random nucleotides were added by the M1S primer of the second PCR.

The sample was blood. This sequence was found in a boy aged 10-17 years in good health. The chain couples TRBV5-6 to TRBJ1-1; D not certain. CDR3 nucleotide sequence: TGTGCCAGCAGCTTTGGTTGGCAGATTAACACTGAAGCTTTCTTT. Protein: CASSFGWQINTEAFF.